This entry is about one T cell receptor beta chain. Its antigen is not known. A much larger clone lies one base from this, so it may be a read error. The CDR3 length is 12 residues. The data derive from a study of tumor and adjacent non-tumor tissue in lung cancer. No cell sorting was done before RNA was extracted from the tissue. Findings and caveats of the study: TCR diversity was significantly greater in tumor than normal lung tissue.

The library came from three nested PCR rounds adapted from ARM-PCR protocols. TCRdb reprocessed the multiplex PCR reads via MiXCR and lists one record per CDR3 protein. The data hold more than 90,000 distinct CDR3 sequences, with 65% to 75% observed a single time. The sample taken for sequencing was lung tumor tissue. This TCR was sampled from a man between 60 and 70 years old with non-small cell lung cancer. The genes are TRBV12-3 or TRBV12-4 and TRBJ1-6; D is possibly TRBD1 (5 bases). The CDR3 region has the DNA TGTGCCAGCACAGGGTGGGGTTCACCCCCCCACTTT. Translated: CASTGWGSPPHF.